This T cell receptor beta chain originates from a study of T-cell memory formation after mild COVID-19. Overall study results and limits: The study found contracting CD4+ clones mainly in CM and EM and contracting CD8+ clones in EMRA. Second-wave clones peaking on day 37 lacked confirmed SARS-CoV-2 specificity.

For this clonotype: Its antigen is as yet unknown.

TCRdb analysed the 5' RACE reads with MiXCR anew, one entry per CDR3 protein. The sample shows about 260,000 distinct CDR3 sequences, roughly a sixth of them seen only once. Germline CDR1 ENHRY, CDR2 SYGVKD. Trimming stripped 6 bases from V and 4 bases from J, with 12 bases between. The CDR3 has 13 residues. Sequencing used PBMCs or a T cell subset sorted from them (not recorded which). This rearrangement joins TRBV10-3 to TRBJ2-5; D not certain. This clonotype was obtained from a man aged 18 to 35 who had mild COVID-19 (a few samples of this study predate the infection). Cell type and time point are not known. CDR3 DNA sequence: TGTGCCATCAGGACGGCCCCTGGAGAGACCCAGTACTTC. It yields the protein CAIRTAPGETQYF.